The 9 T cell receptor beta chains below were found in one sample sequenced in a study of response to subunit inactivated influenza vaccine. A single record per CDR3 protein comes from TCRdb applying MiXCR to the RT-PCR reads. The sample lists 700,000 to 800,000 distinct CDR3 sequences; around 18% were seen once. The specimen comprised PBMCs from blood, sampled roughly 5 days after vaccination. These TCRs come from a man aged 45-65 years who received an inactivated influenza vaccine.

This clonotype was seen only a few times. The gene calls are TRBV5-1 and TRBJ2-7, with 13 nucleotides matching TRBD2. The trim removed 4 bases at V and 3 bases at J, leaving 4 bases unmatched. The CDR3 is 15 amino acids. Germline CDR1 SGHRS, CDR2 YFSETQ. DNA of the CDR3: TGCGCCAGCAGCGGGGGACTAGCGGGAAACTACGAGCAGTACTTC. Translation: CASSGGLAGNYEQYF.

The chain recombines TRBV5-1 with TRBJ1-2; D is ambiguous. The V gene's germline CDR1 is SGHRS and CDR2 YFSETQ. V was shortened by 0 bases and J by 5 bases, with 20 bases between the two germline ends. The CDR3 spans 17 residues. The CDR3 DNA sequence: TGCGCCAGCAGCTTGGACGCCAGGCTGGCGGGCGCTTATGGCTACACCTTC. Translated, it gives CASSLDARLAGAYGYTF.

The chain joins TRBV20-1 to TRBJ2-3; TRBD2 matches at 7 bases. Germline-derived CDR1 and CDR2 are DFQATT and SNEGSKA (reference sequence). The CDR3 runs to 14 residues. V lost 6 bases and J lost 2; bases outside the gene matches: 8. CDR3 loop: CSAGAAGSTDTQYF. CDR3 DNA sequence: TGCAGTGCCGGGGCAGCGGGGTCCACAGATACGCAGTATTTT.

In its sample, this clonotype was seen a few times. V gene TRBV5-1 combines with J gene TRBJ2-2; D call uncertain. V was shortened by 0 bases and J by 7 bases, with 7 bases between the two germline ends. The CDR3 has 13 residues. Germline-derived CDR1 and CDR2 are SGHRS and YFSETQ. CDR3 coding DNA: TGCGCCAGCAGCTTGGACAGTTACGGGGAGCTGTTTTTT. Protein sequence: CASSLDSYGELFF.

In this sample, this clonotype turned up many times. One end of the junction does not line up with germline, which may come from a read error. V is TRBV12-3 or TRBV12-4 and J is TRBJ2-1, with unresolved D. This CDR3 has 12 residues. CDR3 nucleotide sequence: TGTGCCAGCAGCTTAGCCTACAATGAGCAGTTCTTC. Translating it yields CASSLAYNEQFF.

In its sample, this clonotype was seen a few times. The rearrangement uses TRBV12-3 or TRBV12-4 and TRBJ2-1, with D hard to call. Trimming cost V 8 bases and J 9 bases, with 11 bases left between them. This CDR3 has 11 amino acids. The CDR3: CASSAQGEQFF. CDR3 DNA sequence: TGTGCCAGCTCGGCCCAAGGTGAGCAGTTCTTC.

The chain recombines TRBV20-1 with TRBJ2-1, with D possibly TRBD2 on 7 matching bases. The germline gives CDR1 DFQATT, CDR2 SNEGSKA (reference sequence). This CDR3 has 14 amino acids. With 3 bases removed from V and 3 bases from J, the gap between germline ends came to 12 bases. CDR3 bases: TGCAGTGCTAGGGGGAGGGGGATCTACAATGAGCAGTTCTTC. As protein: CSARGRGIYNEQFF.

The rearrangement joins TRBV12-3 or TRBV12-4 to TRBJ1-3; no reliable D call. This CDR3 is built from 13 residues. Deletions cut 9 bases from V and 0 bases from J, with 9 bases between. As DNA, the CDR3 is TGTGCCAGTCGGCCGAACTCTGGAAACACCATATATTTT. This translates into CASRPNSGNTIYF.

Ten or more counts support this clonotype. V gene TRBV5-1 combines with J gene TRBJ2-7; 11 bases are shared with TRBD1. CDR1 and CDR2 (germline): SGHRS, YFSETQ. The CDR3 has 15 residues. The V segment lost 0 bases and the J segment 5 bases; nucleotides outside the gene matches: 4. As DNA, the CDR3 is TGCGCCAGCAGCTTGGGGAGGGGACAGGGGGACGAGCAGTACTTC. Protein sequence: CASSLGRGQGDEQYF.